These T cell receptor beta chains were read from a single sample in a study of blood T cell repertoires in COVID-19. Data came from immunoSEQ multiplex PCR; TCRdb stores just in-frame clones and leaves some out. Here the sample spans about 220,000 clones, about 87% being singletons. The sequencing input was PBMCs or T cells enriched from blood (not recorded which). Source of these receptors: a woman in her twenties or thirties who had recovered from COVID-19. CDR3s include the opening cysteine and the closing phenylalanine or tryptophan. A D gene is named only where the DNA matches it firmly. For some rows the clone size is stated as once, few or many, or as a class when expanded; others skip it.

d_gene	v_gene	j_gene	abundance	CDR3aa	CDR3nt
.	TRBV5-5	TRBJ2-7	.	CASSLGTRVWLYEQYF	TGTGCCAGCAGCTTGGGGACCAGGGTATGGCTCTACGAGCAGTACTTC
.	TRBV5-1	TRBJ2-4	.	CASSLVPGEIQYF	TGCGCCAGCAGCTTGGTACCAGGGGAGATTCAGTACTTC
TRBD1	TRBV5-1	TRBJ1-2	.	CASSPRDRNYGYTF	TGCGCCAGCAGCCCACGGGACAGAAACTATGGCTACACCTTC
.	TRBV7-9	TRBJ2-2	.	CATSVGVGNTGELFF	TGTGCCACATCGGTGGGCGTTGGGAACACCGGGGAGCTGTTTTTT
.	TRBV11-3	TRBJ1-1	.	CASSLEAGNTEAFF	TGTGCCAGCAGCTTAGAGGCGGGGAACACTGAAGCTTTCTTT
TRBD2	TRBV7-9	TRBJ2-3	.	CASSFSGTSTDTQYF	TGTGCCAGCAGCTTTAGCGGGACTAGCACAGATACGCAGTATTTT
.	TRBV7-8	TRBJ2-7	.	CASMGRAYEQYF	TGTGCCAGCATGGGCAGGGCCTACGAGCAGTACTTC
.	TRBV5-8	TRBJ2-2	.	CASSSTVRWDTGELFF	TGTGCCAGCAGCTCGACAGTCCGTTGGGACACCGGGGAGCTGTTTTTT
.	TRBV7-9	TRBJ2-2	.	CASSFAGLRTGELFF	TGTGCCAGCAGCTTCGCGGGGCTTCGCACCGGGGAGCTGTTTTTT
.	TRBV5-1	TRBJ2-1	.	CASSLVPTGSYNEQFF	TGCGCCAGCAGCTTGGTCCCGACAGGATCCTACAATGAGCAGTTCTTC
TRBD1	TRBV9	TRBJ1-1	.	CASSPRTGDRTEAFF	TGTGCCAGCAGCCCGCGAACGGGGGACAGAACTGAAGCTTTCTTT
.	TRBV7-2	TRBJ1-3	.	CASSLQGVSGNTIYF	TGTGCCAGCAGCTTACAGGGTGTATCCGGAAACACCATATATTTT
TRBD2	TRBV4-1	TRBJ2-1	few	CASSSSGGTYNEQFF	TGCGCCAGCAGCTCAAGCGGGGGGACGTACAATGAGCAGTTCTTC
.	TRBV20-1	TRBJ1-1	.	CSAVRATEAFF	TGCAGTGCTGTTCGCGCAACTGAAGCTTTCTTT
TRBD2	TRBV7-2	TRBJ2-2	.	CASSSSRLAGVSSGELFF	TGTGCCAGCAGCTCATCAAGACTAGCGGGGGTTTCTAGCGGGGAGCTGTTTTTT
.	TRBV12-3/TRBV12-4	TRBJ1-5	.	CASSFGGGQPQHF	TGTGCCAGCAGTTTTGGGGGGGGTCAGCCCCAGCATTTT
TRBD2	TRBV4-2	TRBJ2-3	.	CASTGGADTQYF	TGTGCCAGCACGGGAGGGGCAGATACGCAGTATTTT
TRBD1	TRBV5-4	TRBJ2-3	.	CASSSLGTDPDTQYF	TGTGCCAGCAGCTCCCTCGGGACAGATCCAGATACGCAGTATTTT
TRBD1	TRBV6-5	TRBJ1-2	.	CASSYVQGDYGYTF	TGTGCCAGCAGTTACGTGCAGGGGGACTATGGCTACACCTTC
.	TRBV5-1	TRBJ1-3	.	CASSFNSGNTIYF	TGCGCCAGCAGCTTTAACTCTGGAAACACCATATATTTT
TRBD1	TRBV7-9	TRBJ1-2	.	CASSLADRARNGYTF	TGTGCCAGCAGCTTAGCGGACAGGGCCAGGAATGGCTACACCTTC
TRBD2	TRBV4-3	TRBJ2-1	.	CASSQLPPLAGANNEQFF	TGCGCCAGCAGCCAACTCCCTCCCCTAGCGGGTGCAAACAATGAGCAGTTCTTC
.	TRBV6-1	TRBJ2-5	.	CASSDRAETQYF	TGTGCCAGCAGTGACAGGGCTGAGACCCAGTACTTC
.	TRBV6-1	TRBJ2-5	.	CASSEVRQVETQYF	TGTGCCAGCAGTGAAGTCCGACAGGTGGAGACCCAGTACTTC
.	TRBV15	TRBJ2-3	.	CATSSATIADTQYF	TGTGCCACCAGCAGTGCTACTATAGCGGATACGCAGTATTTT
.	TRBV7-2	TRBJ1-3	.	CASSLNSRGNTIYF	TGTGCCAGCAGCTTGAATTCGCGCGGAAACACCATATATTTT
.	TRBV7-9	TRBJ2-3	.	CASSLQGGIGTDTQYF	TGTGCCAGCAGCTTGCAGGGGGGTATTGGCACAGATACGCAGTATTTT
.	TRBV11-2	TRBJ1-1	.	CASSLENRGWTEAFF	TGTGCCAGCAGCTTAGAAAATCGGGGTTGGACTGAAGCTTTCTTT
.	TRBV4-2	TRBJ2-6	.	CASSQDTGSGANVLTF	TGTGCCAGCAGCCAAGATACAGGCTCTGGGGCCAACGTCCTGACTTTC
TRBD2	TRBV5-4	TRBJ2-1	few	CASSPAGGHNEQFF	TGTGCCAGCAGCCCCGCGGGGGGTCACAATGAGCAGTTCTTC
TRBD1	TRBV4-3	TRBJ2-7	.	CASSRGTGDSYEQYF	TGCGCCAGCAGCCGAGGGACAGGGGACTCCTACGAGCAGTACTTC
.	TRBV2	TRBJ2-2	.	CASTMDGRDTGELFF	TGTGCCAGCACTATGGATGGGCGGGACACCGGGGAGCTGTTTTTT
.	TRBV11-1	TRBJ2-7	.	CASSSGGLGYEQYF	TGTGCCAGCAGCTCGGGGGGCCTAGGGTACGAGCAGTACTTC
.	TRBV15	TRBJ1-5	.	CATRGQLNQPQHF	TGTGCCACCAGAGGACAGCTCAATCAGCCCCAGCATTTT
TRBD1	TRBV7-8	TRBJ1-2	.	CASSFLRGDYGYTF	TGTGCCAGCAGTTTCCTCAGGGGGGACTATGGCTACACCTTC
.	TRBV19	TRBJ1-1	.	CASSMGSGTQNTEAFF	TGTGCCAGTAGTATGGGTAGCGGGACACAGAACACTGAAGCTTTCTTT
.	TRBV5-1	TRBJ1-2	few	CASSSDSPFYGYTF	TGCGCCAGCAGCTCGGACAGCCCCTTCTATGGCTACACCTTC
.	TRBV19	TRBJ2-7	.	CASSKSGDEQYF	TGTGCCAGTAGTAAATCAGGGGACGAGCAGTACTTC
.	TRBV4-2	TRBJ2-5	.	CASSQDLADQETQYF	TGTGCCAGCAGCCAAGATCTGGCCGACCAAGAGACCCAGTACTTC
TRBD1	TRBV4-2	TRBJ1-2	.	CASSQLDRGGYGYTF	TGTGCCAGCAGCCAACTCGACAGGGGAGGCTATGGCTACACCTTC
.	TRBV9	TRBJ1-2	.	CASSDRATGIYGYTF	TGTGCCAGCAGCGACCGAGCTACAGGGATCTATGGCTACACCTTC
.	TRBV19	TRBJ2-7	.	CATVQGDAGEQYF	TGTGCCACCGTACAGGGAGATGCGGGCGAGCAGTACTTC
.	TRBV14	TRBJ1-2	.	CASSQGWRYGYTF	TGTGCCAGCAGCCAAGGCTGGAGATATGGCTACACCTTC